The present T cell receptor (beta chain) was sequenced within a study of blood T cell repertoires in COVID-19. Sequencing used immunoSEQ multiplex PCR; TCRdb keeps in-frame clones, though not all of them. The table records a few hundred thousand clones, about nine tenths of them present only once. The CDR3 has 17 residues. CDR1 is SGHRS, CDR2 YFSETQ, per germline. Deletions cut 4 bases from V and 4 bases from J, with 23 bases between. This sequence was found in a man between 60 and 70 years old who had recovered from COVID-19. Specimen: peripheral blood. This rearrangement joins TRBV5-1 to TRBJ1-1; the D is unclear. CDR3 nucleotides: TGCGCCAGCAGCGCTGCAAGAGGACTCACCGGGAGCACTGAAGCTTTCTTT. This codes for CASSAARGLTGSTEAFF.